These 16 T cell receptor beta chains originate from one sample sequenced in a study of blood T cell repertoires in COVID-19. Here immunoSEQ multiplex PCR was the method, and the copy in TCRdb shows in-frame clones only, minus some. Of approximately 46,000 clones in the sample, around 75% were seen once. Sequenced input: peripheral blood. These receptors were collected from an elderly man with acute or convalescent COVID-19.

The rearrangement links TRBV11-1 to TRBJ2-7, with 7 bases identical to TRBD2. There are 14 residues in the CDR3. The germline V gene encodes CDR1 SGHAT and CDR2 FQDESV (reference sequence). Trimming took 6 bases from V and 5 from J; bases not matched to a gene: 10. CDR3 DNA: TGTGCCAGCAGGACCCAGACTAGCAGCCACGAGCAGTACTTC. Protein sequence: CASRTQTSSHEQYF.

This chain connects TRBV20-1 to TRBJ2-7; D call uncertain. Trimming took off 3 bases at V and 0 bases at J, with 12 bases between the two ends. Germline assignment: CDR1 DFQATT and CDR2 SNEGSKA (reference sequence). CDR3 length: 14 amino acids. The CDR3 loop reads CSASPWATSYEQYF. The CDR3 DNA reads TGCAGTGCTAGTCCTTGGGCTACCTCCTACGAGCAGTACTTC.

The CDR3 region is CASTSSGRTYEQYF. CDR3 DNA: TGTGCCAGCACCTCGAGCGGGAGGACCTACGAGCAGTACTTC. This chain joins TRBV5-6 and TRBJ2-7; TRBD2 aligns across 9 bases. The CDR3 runs 14 residues. J was trimmed by 2 bases and V by 6 bases; bases with no gene match: 6. The germline V gene encodes CDR1 SGHDT and CDR2 YYEEEE.

This clone has just a few counts. The chain combines TRBV5-5 with TRBJ1-5, with a tentative D call TRBD1 (6 bases). The germline V gene encodes CDR1 SGHKS and CDR2 YYEKEE (reference sequence). The CDR3 runs 15 residues. V lost 0 bases to trimming and J lost 3 bases, with 10 bases between them. The CDR3 DNA reads as TGTGCCAGCAGCTTGGGCAGGGACAACAATCAGCCCCAGCATTTT. Its translation: CASSLGRDNNQPQHF.

The chain uses TRBV15 and TRBJ2-5; maybe TRBD2 (5 bases). This CDR3 has 14 amino acids. Per the germline V gene, CDR1 is LNHNV and CDR2 is YYDKDF (reference sequence). Trimming shortened V by 0 bases and J by 4 bases, and 9 bases separated the two germline ends. In DNA, the CDR3 is TGTGCCACCAGCAGAGATCGGAGGTCAGAGACCCAGTACTTC. Protein: CATSRDRRSETQYF.

The V call is TRBV19, the J call TRBJ2-7, with D tentatively TRBD1 (5 bases). Germline CDR1 is LNHDA and CDR2 is SQIVND (reference sequence). The germline V and J ends were trimmed by 1 base and 7 bases, with 11 bases remaining between them. The CDR3 is 13 amino acids. CDR3 DNA: TGTGCCAGTAGTATAGTTACAGGCGGAGAGCAGTACTTC. It specifies CASSIVTGGEQYF.

V and J are TRBV7-9 and TRBJ2-7; TRBD1 is a possible D gene (5 bases). The length of the CDR3 is 14 residues. V was shortened by 3 bases and J by 6 bases, with 15 bases between the two germline ends. Germline CDR1 and CDR2: SEHNR and FQNEAQ (reference sequence). The CDR3 here is CASSFLRERAEQYF. The CDR3 DNA reads TGTGCCAGCAGCTTTCTCAGGGAAAGGGCCGAGCAGTACTTC. Based on the CDR3 plus reference TRBV7-9 and TRBJ2-7, the full variable domain is DTGVSQNPRHKITKRGQNVTFRCDPISEHNRLYWYRQTLGQGPEFLTYFQNEAQLEKSRLLSDRFSAERPKGSFSTLEIQRTEQGDSAMYLCASSFLRERAEQYFGPGTRLTVT.

The chain uses TRBV15 and TRBJ2-5; 10 bases match TRBD2. The V segment lost 3 bases and the J segment 5 bases; nucleotides outside the gene matches: 6. The CDR3 contains 15 residues. Germline V gene sequence: CDR1 LNHNV, CDR2 YYDKDF (reference sequence). The CDR3 DNA sequence: TGTGCCACCAGCAGGCGGCGGACTAGCGGTGAGACCCAGTACTTC. Amino acid sequence: CATSRRRTSGETQYF. Drawing the rest from reference TRBV15 and TRBJ2-5, the complete variable domain is DAMVIQNPRYQVTQFGKPVTLSCSQTLNHNVMYWYQQKSSQAPKLLFHYYDKDFNNEADTPDNFQSRRPNTSFCFLDIRSPGLGDTAMYLCATSRRRTSGETQYFGPGTRLLVL.

This sequence joins TRBV2 and TRBJ2-1; 10 bases match TRBD2. This CDR3 comprises 15 residues. Trimming at V came to 7 bases and at J to 5 bases, leaving 8 bases not matched to a gene. Looked up from germline, CDR1 is SNHLY and CDR2 is FYNNEI. Here the CDR3 reads CASKRGTSGNNEQFF. The CDR3 DNA reads TGTGCCAGCAAGCGTGGTACTAGCGGGAACAATGAGCAGTTCTTC. Variable domain in full (rest from reference TRBV2 and TRBJ2-1): EPEVTQTPSHQVTQMGQEVILRCVPISNHLYFYWYRQILGQKVEFLVSFYNNEISEKSEIFDDQFSVERPDGSNFTLKIRSTKLEDSAMYFCASKRGTSGNNEQFFGPGTRLTVL.

V is TRBV6-5 and J is TRBJ1-5; D possibly corresponds to TRBD1 (6 bases). The CDR3 sequence is 12 residues long. Germline values: CDR1 MNHEY, CDR2 SVGAGI. V lost 8 bases, J lost 6 bases, and 11 bases lay in between. The CDR3 DNA reads as TGTGCCAGCCTGGGGGCAGGTCAGCCCCAGCATTTT. Translation gives CASLGAGQPQHF.

The chain combines TRBV18 with TRBJ2-1, with 10 bases aligning to TRBD2. J was trimmed by 7 bases and V by 4 bases; bases with no gene match: 13. The CDR3 has 17 amino acids. Germline V gene lookup returns CDR1 KGHSH and CDR2 LQKENI. CDR3 coding DNA: TGTGCCAGCTCACTAAAAACCAGCGGGAGGGCCGGAAATGAGCAGTTCTTC. Its protein is CASSLKTSGRAGNEQFF.

V and J are TRBV15 and TRBJ2-5; TRBD1 matches 11 bases. Germline V gene lookup returns CDR1 LNHNV and CDR2 YYDKDF (reference sequence). The CDR3 consists of 15 residues. V dropped 2 bases and J dropped 4; count of bases not matched to a gene: 3. CDR3: CATSRPGTGGETQYF. CDR3 nucleotides: TGTGCCACCAGCAGACCCGGGACAGGGGGAGAGACCCAGTACTTC. Complete variable domain (other parts from reference TRBV15 and TRBJ2-5): DAMVIQNPRYQVTQFGKPVTLSCSQTLNHNVMYWYQQKSSQAPKLLFHYYDKDFNNEADTPDNFQSRRPNTSFCFLDIRSPGLGDTAMYLCATSRPGTGGETQYFGPGTRLLVL.

The rearrangement uses TRBV15 and TRBJ1-5; TRBD1 might be the D (5 bases). This CDR3 comprises 15 residues. Germline V gives CDR1 LNHNV, CDR2 YYDKDF (reference sequence). Trimming removed 3 bases from V and 7 bases from J, with 16 bases in between. Here the CDR3 reads CATSRETRGGQPQHF. The CDR3 DNA reads as TGTGCCACCAGCAGGGAGACTAGGGGCGGACAGCCCCAGCATTTT.

The chain is built from TRBV5-8 and TRBJ2-5, with 7 bases that match TRBD2. CDR1 is SGHTS, CDR2 YDEGEE, per germline. Germline trimming cut 8 bases from V and 3 bases from J; bases unmatched to any gene: 19. The CDR3 length is 17 residues. In nucleotides, the CDR3 is TGTGCCAGTCGCGAGGGGTTAGGGAGGGCCCAAGAAGAGACCCAGTACTTC. It translates to CASREGLGRAQEETQYF.

This clone was seen a single time. CDR3 protein: CASSKGQGTWEQYF. The DNA of the CDR3 is TGTGCCAGCAGCAAAGGACAGGGGACCTGGGAGCAGTACTTC. V and J are TRBV7-2 and TRBJ2-7, with 9 bases that match TRBD1. The CDR3 length is 14 residues. Germline CDR1 and CDR2: SGHTA and FQGNSA. The V segment lost 5 bases and the J segment 7 bases; nucleotides outside the gene matches: 9.

In this sample, this clone turned up a few times. The chain couples TRBV6-2 or TRBV6-3 to TRBJ1-2, with D possibly being TRBD1 (6 bases). This CDR3 is built from 17 residues. V was clipped by 5 bases and J by 2 bases, with 21 bases between them. Looked up from germline, CDR1 is MNHEY and CDR2 is SVGEGT. The CDR3 DNA reads TGTGCCAGCAGTCTTACATCAGGGGACATATACAACTATGGCTACACCTTC. This encodes CASSLTSGDIYNYGYTF.